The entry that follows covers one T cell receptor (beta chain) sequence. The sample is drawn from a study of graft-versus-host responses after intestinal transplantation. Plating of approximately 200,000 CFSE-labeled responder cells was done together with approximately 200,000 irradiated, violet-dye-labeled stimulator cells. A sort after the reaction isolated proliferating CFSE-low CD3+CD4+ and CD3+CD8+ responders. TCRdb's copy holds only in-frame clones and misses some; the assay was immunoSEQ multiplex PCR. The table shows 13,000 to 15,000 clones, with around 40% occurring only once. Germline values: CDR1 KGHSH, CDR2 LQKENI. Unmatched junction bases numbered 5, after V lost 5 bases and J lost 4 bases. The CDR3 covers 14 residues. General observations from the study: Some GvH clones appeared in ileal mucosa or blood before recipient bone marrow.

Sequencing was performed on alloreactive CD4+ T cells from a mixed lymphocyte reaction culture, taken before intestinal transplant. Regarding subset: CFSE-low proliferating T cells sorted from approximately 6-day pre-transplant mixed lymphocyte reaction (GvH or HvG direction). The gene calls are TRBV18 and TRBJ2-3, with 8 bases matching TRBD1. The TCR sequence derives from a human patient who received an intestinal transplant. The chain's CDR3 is CASSAGQGPDTQYF. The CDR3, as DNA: TGTGCCAGCTCAGCAGGACAGGGACCAGATACGCAGTATTTT.